This T cell receptor (beta chain) was identified in a study of Graves' ophthalmopathy and Graves' hyperthyroidism. Study observations and caveats: A majority of expanded thyroid clonotypes exceeding 0.001 frequency were likewise present in blood.

From RNA, the CDR3 regions of TCR beta chains were amplified and sequenced. The workflow started with a first-round RT-PCR run with HTBI primers and then moved on to a second-round multiplex PCR. TCRdb independently ran MiXCR on the multiplex PCR reads; one entry per CDR3 protein. The sample contains a few hundred thousand distinct CDR3 sequences, about two fifths of which appear only once. The CDR3 spans 15 residues. CDR1 is DFQATT and CDR2 is SNEGSKA in the germline V gene (reference sequence). Trimming cost V 6 bases and J 0 bases, with 14 bases left between them. The sample holds a few counts of this clonotype. Its antigen is still unknown. Patients were left out if they had other autoimmune diseases, uncontrolled infections, pregnancy or lactation.

V is TRBV20-1 and J is TRBJ1-4; D uncertain. Input material: peripheral blood or thyroid tissue (not recorded which). The TCR sequence derives from an adult man with Graves' hyperthyroidism. CDR3 sequence reads: CSAPLMAPTNEKLFF. The CDR3 DNA follows: TGCAGTGCCCCGTTGATGGCCCCAACTAATGAAAAACTGTTTTTT.